Listed below are T cell receptor beta chains from one sample, sequenced in a study of PD-1 blockade in mismatch repair-deficient tumors. Only in-frame clones appear in the TCRdb table, and some are missing; sequencing was by immunoSEQ multiplex PCR. Of tens of thousands of clones listed, approximately 85% are singletons. Sequencing used peripheral blood, obtained 2 weeks after starting pembrolizumab. The receptors originated from an adult with mismatch repair-deficient cancer. Each CDR3 is given without its conserved first and last residue. The D gene is left open where the match is weak.

d_call: TRBD1
v_call: TRBV27
j_call: TRBJ2-5
cdr3_aa: ASSYQGVVETQY

d_call: TRBD2
v_call: TRBV5-4
j_call: TRBJ2-7
cdr3_aa: ASSLVGGSFYEQY

d_call: NA
v_call: TRBV11-2
j_call: TRBJ2-3
cdr3_aa: ASSPQTHLVLPDTQY

d_call: NA
v_call: TRBV7-2
j_call: TRBJ2-1
cdr3_aa: ASSLNPQGGEQF

d_call: NA
v_call: TRBV27
j_call: TRBJ2-3
cdr3_aa: ASSQGRDTDTQY

d_call: NA
v_call: TRBV9
j_call: TRBJ2-1
cdr3_aa: ASSVDPAPSFEQF

d_call: TRBD1
v_call: TRBV19
j_call: TRBJ1-5
cdr3_aa: ASTGGPDQPQH

d_call: TRBD2
v_call: TRBV11-3
j_call: TRBJ2-1
cdr3_aa: ASSLEWRELNEQF

d_call: NA
v_call: TRBV6-5
j_call: TRBJ1-2
cdr3_aa: ASRQQGTNYGYT

d_call: TRBD1
v_call: TRBV29-1
j_call: TRBJ2-5
cdr3_aa: SVRGTNQETQY